The present T cell receptor beta chain was sequenced within a study of metastatic and nonmetastatic thyroid tumors. Study details: Repertoires were compared across blood and tumor or nodule tissue from malignant and benign thyroid patients.

There are 15 residues in the CDR3. The germline V gene encodes CDR1 LGHDT and CDR2 YNNKEL (reference sequence). The V end lost 5 bases, the J end lost 4 bases, and 17 bases lay between the germline ends. This clone was detected only once. TCRdb ran MiXCR on the PCR reads. The sample consists of under 40,000 clones, approximately 17% of them appearing once. Thyroid surgery took place with no prior treatment in any patient. The source is a female donor with papillary thyroid cancer or a benign thyroid nodule (not recorded which). Some clones in this sample may be carry-over from other donors' samples. Material: blood. This sequence joins TRBV3-1 and TRBJ1-2, with D perhaps TRBD1 (6 bases). Here the CDR3 reads CASSSRTEISYGYTF. The CDR3 DNA reads as TGTGCCAGCAGCTCCCGGACAGAAATCTCCTATGGCTACACCTTC.